This entry lists 3 T cell receptor beta chains sequenced from one sample in a study of CD8 T cells in ankylosing spondylitis. TCRdb independently ran MiXCR on the 5' RACE reads; one entry per CDR3 protein. There are under 120,000 distinct CDR3 sequences in the sample; 20% to 30% occur only once, and around 12% lies in the top ten. Input material: synovial fluid, either unsorted or a sorted T cell fraction (not recorded which). The receptors derive from a male donor with ankylosing spondylitis.

This clonotype was counted ten times or more. This sequence joins TRBV29-1 and TRBJ2-3, with TRBD2 matching 12 bases. The V gene's germline CDR1 is SQVTM and CDR2 ANQGSEA. The V and J ends lost 7 bases and 3 bases, in that order; junction bases with no gene match: 5. CDR3 size: 14 residues. The DNA of the CDR3 is TGCAGCGCGCGGACTAGCGGGATGACAGATACGCAGTATTTT. It is translated as CSARTSGMTDTQYF.

The chain couples TRBV10-1 to TRBJ2-1; tentative D call: TRBD2 (7 bases). Deletions cut 0 bases from V and 11 bases from J, with 23 bases between. CDR1 is WNHNN and CDR2 is SYGVQD in the germline V gene (reference sequence). The CDR3 runs to 17 residues. The CDR3 region is CASSESGGAGALRQQFF. CDR3 sequence (DNA): TGCGCCAGCAGTGAGTCGGGTGGGGCGGGGGCCCTCAGGCAGCAGTTCTTC.

The V and J genes are TRBV5-6 and TRBJ2-2; 12 nucleotides agree with TRBD2. In germline, CDR1 is SGHDT, CDR2 YYEEEE. V was clipped by 1 base and J by 7 bases; unmatched bases: 14. The CDR3 sequence is 19 residues long. This chain's CDR3 is CASSLSASGRGRLGGELFF. The CDR3 nucleotides are TGTGCCAGCAGCTTGTCGGCTAGCGGGAGGGGAAGACTGGGCGGGGAGCTGTTTTTT.